The next 26 T cell receptor beta chains were all read from a single sample in a study of cytomegalovirus exposure and HLA in healthy donors. Here immunoSEQ multiplex PCR was the method, and the copy in TCRdb shows in-frame clones only, minus some. The sample yields 250,000 to 300,000 clones, roughly 85% seen once. The specimen sequenced was PBMCs. The receptor source for this set is a woman aged 18-30 years in good health and CMV-seronegative.

The J gene is TRBJ1-5, the V gene TRBV6-5; D gene unclear. Per germline, CDR1 MNHEY and CDR2 SVGAGI. The CDR3 consists of 14 residues. Trimming cost V 5 bases and J 0 bases, with 8 bases left between them. In DNA, the CDR3 is TGTGCCAGCAGTCCGGGTATTAGCAATCAGCCCCAGCATTTT. It is translated as CASSPGISNQPQHF.

The gene calls are TRBV6-4 and TRBJ2-1; 8 bases agree with TRBD1. Germline V gives CDR1 MRHNA, CDR2 SNTAGT. The CDR3 extends over 16 amino acids. V lost 2 bases and J lost 4; bases outside the gene matches: 7. This CDR3 is CASSDTTGGPYNEQFF. As DNA, the CDR3 is TGTGCCAGCAGTGACACAACAGGGGGACCTTACAATGAGCAGTTCTTC.

This clone has just one count. V and J are TRBV19 and TRBJ1-5; the match to TRBD1 covers 7 bases. Germline trimming cut 0 bases from V and 3 bases from J; bases unmatched to any gene: 8. Germline V gene sequence: CDR1 LNHDA, CDR2 SQIVND (reference sequence). CDR3 length: 17 amino acids. CDR3 amino acids: CASSIDYRGPLNQPQHF. CDR3 nucleotides: TGTGCCAGTAGTATAGATTACAGGGGCCCCCTCAATCAGCCCCAGCATTTT. Using reference TRBV19 and TRBJ1-5 for the parts outside the CDR3, the full variable domain is DGGITQSPKYLFRKEGQNVTLSCEQNLNHDAMYWYRQDPGQGLRLIYYSQIVNDFQKGDIAEGYSVSREKKESFPLTVTSAQKNPTAFYLCASSIDYRGPLNQPQHFGDGTRLSIL.

The V gene is TRBV28, the J gene TRBJ2-7, with 9 bases that match TRBD1. V was clipped by 7 bases and J by 0 bases; unmatched bases: 7. The CDR3 runs to 15 residues. Looked up from germline, CDR1 is MDHEN and CDR2 is SYDVKM. The CDR3 region is CASTTAGQGSYEQYF. The CDR3 DNA reads TGTGCCAGCACAACCGCGGGACAGGGCTCCTACGAGCAGTACTTC.

DNA for the CDR3: TGTGCCAGCAGCTTAGATCTAGGCGGGAGGGTCTACAATGAGCAGTTCTTC. Amino acid sequence: CASSLDLGGRVYNEQFF. The genes are TRBV11-2 and TRBJ2-1; 9 nucleotides line up with TRBD2. Germline V gives CDR1 SGHAT, CDR2 FQNNGV. The CDR3 is made up of 17 amino acids. V was clipped by 0 bases and J by 3 bases; unmatched bases: 6. Based on the CDR3 plus reference TRBV11-2 and TRBJ2-1, the full variable domain is EAGVAQSPRYKIIEKRQSVAFWCNPISGHATLYWYQQILGQGPKLLIQFQNNGVVDDSQLPKDRFSAERLKGVDSTLKIQPAKLEDSAVYLCASSLDLGGRVYNEQFFGPGTRLTVL.

This clone has more than one count but fewer than ten. The chain carries TRBV4-2 and TRBJ2-2; 7 positions match TRBD1. Germline V gene sequence: CDR1 LGHNA, CDR2 YNFKEQ. The CDR3 consists of 16 residues. Trimming cost V 3 bases and J 6 bases; bases outside gene matches: 10. The CDR3 region has the DNA TGTGCCAGCAGCCAGCCCGAGGGGGCTTGGGCCGGGGAGCTGTTTTTT. Translated: CASSQPEGAWAGELFF.

The J gene is TRBJ2-5, the V gene TRBV2; a possible D gene is TRBD1 (5 bases). Trimming took 2 bases from V and 5 from J, leaving 12 bases between them. The germline V gene encodes CDR1 SNHLY and CDR2 FYNNEI. The CDR3 sequence is 14 residues long. This CDR3 reads CASSEIGVRETQYF. The DNA for the CDR3 is TGTGCCAGCAGTGAAATAGGGGTGAGGGAGACCCAGTACTTC.

The chain is built from TRBV5-1 and TRBJ2-7; no clear D gene. This CDR3 spans 14 amino acids. V was clipped by 1 base and J by 2 bases, with 10 bases between them. Germline V gene data show CDR1 as SGHRS and CDR2 as YFSETQ. Written as DNA, the CDR3 is TGCGCCAGCAGCTTGAGAGGAGCGCCCTACGAGCAGTACTTC. This gives the protein CASSLRGAPYEQYF.

CDR3 nucleotide sequence: TGTGCCAGCAGTCGAGGGAGCTCAAGCGGGGAGCTGTTTTTT. This translates into CASSRGSSSGELFF. This chain uses TRBV27 with TRBJ2-2, with D possibly being TRBD2 (5 bases). Trimming took off 5 bases at V and 7 bases at J, with 14 bases between the two ends. The germline V gene has CDR1 MNHEY and CDR2 SMNVEV (reference sequence). The CDR3 runs 14 residues.

In DNA, the CDR3 is TGTGCCAGCAGTGATCTTACCTACGAGCAGTACTTC. This sequence encodes CASSDLTYEQYF. The V and J genes are TRBV6-1 and TRBJ2-7; D unclear. The ends were cut back, 3 bases at V and 2 bases at J, with 5 bases in the middle. The germline V gene encodes CDR1 MNHNS and CDR2 SASEGT. The CDR3 has 12 residues.

In this sample, this clone turned up once. This chain connects TRBV18 to TRBJ2-6; TRBD2 agrees at 8 bases. V shed 1 base, J shed 1 base, and the junction held 6 bases outside the gene matches. This CDR3 contains 18 residues. The germline V gene has CDR1 KGHSH and CDR2 LQKENI. In nucleotides, the CDR3 is TGTGCCAGCTCACCACGGCTAGCGGGTGAGTCTGGGGCCAACGTCCTGACTTTC. This codes for CASSPRLAGESGANVLTF.

The V and J genes are TRBV6-5 and TRBJ1-5; D unresolved. This CDR3 comprises 15 residues. Trimming left V 6 bases short and J 6 bases short, with 18 bases between. From germline, CDR1 is MNHEY and CDR2 SVGAGI. The CDR3 spells CASSKRGELGQPQHF. As DNA, the CDR3 is TGTGCCAGCAGCAAACGCGGGGAATTGGGTCAGCCCCAGCATTTT.

The chain uses TRBV14 and TRBJ1-2, with D possibly TRBD1 on 5 matching bases. Germline assignment: CDR1 SGHDN and CDR2 FVKESK. The CDR3 length is 15 residues. V was trimmed by 3 bases and J by 7 bases, leaving 18 bases between them. CDR3 loop: CASSHTGRRITGYTF. CDR3 coding DNA: TGTGCCAGCAGCCACACAGGACGGAGAATAACTGGCTACACCTTC.

The rearrangement uses TRBV19 and TRBJ1-5; possible D gene TRBD1, 6 bases. V was trimmed by 4 bases and J by 4 bases, leaving 20 bases between them. Germline V gives CDR1 LNHDA, CDR2 SQIVND (reference sequence). The CDR3 has 17 residues. The CDR3 bases are TGTGCCAGTAGTAGACGTCCCGGGCAGGGGTTTAATCAGCCCCAGCATTTT. This codes for CASSRRPGQGFNQPQHF.

The genes are TRBV5-1 and TRBJ2-1; a weak D match, TRBD2 (6 bases). Per germline, CDR1 SGHRS and CDR2 YFSETQ. V was shortened by 2 bases and J by 5 bases, with 20 bases between the two germline ends. The CDR3 consists of 17 residues. The CDR3 coding sequence is TGCGCCAGCAGCTTCCGGGACTCTCAAAGGAGCGACAATGAGCAGTTCTTC. Translated: CASSFRDSQRSDNEQFF.

This clone appeared once. The chain recombines TRBV5-1 with TRBJ2-1; a possible D gene is TRBD1 (5 bases). Trimming pared 4 bases from V and 1 base from J, leaving 9 bases between. The CDR3 covers 14 residues. In germline, CDR1 is SGHRS, CDR2 YFSETQ. Here the CDR3 reads CASSRQGSYNEQFF. The CDR3 bases are TGCGCCAGCAGCCGCCAGGGTTCCTACAATGAGCAGTTCTTC.

In its sample, this clone was seen a few times. The V call is TRBV4-1, the J call TRBJ2-2; 8 positions match TRBD1. V lost 1 base, J lost 7 bases, and 11 bases stayed unmatched. The CDR3 totals 17 residues. Germline-derived CDR1 and CDR2 are MGHRA and YSYEKL. The CDR3, as DNA: TGCGCCAGCAGCCAAGTTTGGACAGGGAGTTTTGGCGGGGAGCTGTTTTTT. Translation: CASSQVWTGSFGGELFF.

This chain joins TRBV2 and TRBJ2-7, with TRBD1 as a possible D gene (6 bases). The CDR3 contains 15 residues. CDR1 is SNHLY, CDR2 FYNNEI, per germline. V was cut by 1 base and J by 1 base, with 11 bases left in between. CDR3 sequence (DNA): TGTGCCAGCAGTGAAGATACAGGGTGGTCCTACGAGCAGTACTTC. Protein sequence: CASSEDTGWSYEQYF.

This clone is a singleton in its sample. The CDR3 region has the DNA TGTGCCAGCAGCTTAGGGCGCCAGGGCCCCCGCCAAGAGACCCAGTACTTC. It yields the protein CASSLGRQGPRQETQYF. J is TRBJ2-5 and V is TRBV7-9; perhaps TRBD1 as D (5 bases). Trimming removed 1 base from V and 1 base from J, with 16 bases in between. The germline V gene encodes CDR1 SEHNR and CDR2 FQNEAQ (reference sequence). The CDR3 is 17 amino acids.

The chain is built from TRBV11-2 and TRBJ1-2, with D possibly matching TRBD1 (5 bases). With 5 bases removed from V and 1 base from J, the gap between germline ends came to 20 bases. CDR1 SGHAT and CDR2 FQNNGV come from the germline V gene. This CDR3 comprises 17 residues. CDR3 sequence (DNA): TGTGCCAGCAGCGTATCCCCCTCGACGACAGTTAACTATGGCTACACCTTC. This gives the protein CASSVSPSTTVNYGYTF. Filled out from reference TRBV11-2 and TRBJ1-2, the complete variable domain reads EAGVAQSPRYKIIEKRQSVAFWCNPISGHATLYWYQQILGQGPKLLIQFQNNGVVDDSQLPKDRFSAERLKGVDSTLKIQPAKLEDSAVYLCASSVSPSTTVNYGYTFGSGTRLTVV.

This chain joins TRBV2 and TRBJ1-1; D is uncertain. This CDR3 comprises 13 residues. Trimming pared 4 bases from V and 1 base from J, leaving 7 bases between. Germline V gene sequence: CDR1 SNHLY, CDR2 FYNNEI. In DNA form, the CDR3 reads TGTGCCAGCAGTGGAGGAAAGAACACTGAAGCTTTCTTT. Translating gives CASSGGKNTEAFF.

The genes are TRBV7-9 and TRBJ1-1; 11 bases match TRBD1. J gave up 3 bases and V 5 bases, and 5 bases lay outside the gene matches. The germline V gene has CDR1 SEHNR and CDR2 FQNEAQ (reference sequence). The CDR3 sequence is 15 residues long. The CDR3 loop is CASSPRDRGYTEAFF. CDR3 nucleotide sequence: TGTGCCAGCAGCCCTAGGGACAGGGGGTACACTGAAGCTTTCTTT.

The chain is built from TRBV30 and TRBJ1-4, with a possible D match to TRBD1 (6 bases). In germline, CDR1 is GTSNPN, CDR2 SVGIG (reference sequence). Trimming left V 5 bases short and J 6 bases short, with 16 bases between. The CDR3 is made up of 14 amino acids. CDR3: CAWSAVGGDEKLFF. The DNA for the CDR3 is TGTGCCTGGTCAGCGGTAGGGGGTGATGAAAAACTGTTTTTT.

This clone has a handful of counts. The chain combines TRBV11-3 with TRBJ1-1, with a weak D call TRBD1 (6 bases). From germline, CDR1 is SGHNT and CDR2 YENEEA. This CDR3 contains 15 residues. Trimming shortened V by 2 bases and J by 4 bases, and 14 bases separated the two germline ends. CDR3 sequence: CASSLQTGSTTEAFF. The CDR3 DNA reads as TGTGCCAGCAGCTTACAAACAGGGTCGACCACTGAAGCTTTCTTT.

The chain carries TRBV5-1 and TRBJ1-4, with 10 bases matching TRBD1. Germline loops: CDR1 SGHRS, CDR2 YFSETQ. The CDR3 runs 15 residues. V lost 4 bases and J lost 8; bases outside the gene matches: 8. CDR3 DNA: TGCGCCAGCAGCCCTGACAGGGGGCAAAGGGAAAAACTGTTTTTT. This sequence encodes CASSPDRGQREKLFF.

J is TRBJ1-5 and V is TRBV7-2; maybe TRBD1 (6 bases). Deletions cut 5 bases from V and 0 bases from J, with 11 bases between. The CDR3 is made up of 15 amino acids. Per germline, CDR1 SGHTA and CDR2 FQGNSA. In DNA form, the CDR3 reads TGTGCCAGCAGCGCCCAGGGGTATAGCAATCAGCCCCAGCATTTT. Its translation is CASSAQGYSNQPQHF. Looking up the rest from reference TRBV7-2 and TRBJ1-5 gives the full variable domain: GAGVSQSPSNKVTEKGKDVELRCDPISGHTALYWYRQSLGQGLEFLIYFQGNSAPDKSGLPSDRFSAERTGGSVSTLTIQRTQQEDSAVYLCASSAQGYSNQPQHFGDGTRLSIL.